This T cell receptor beta chain was sequenced in a study of PD-L1 blockade in urothelial cancer (dated by TCRdb to about 2017). Looking at the study overall: Every patient began therapy at some point between 2013 and 2015 and was given atezolizumab 1,200 mg intravenously every 3 weeks. Under 30 patients had pretreatment blood TCR-seq, 24 had at least one posttreatment blood collection, and 24 had tumor TCR-seq. Somatic, immune and clinical correlates of response to PD-L1 blockade with atezolizumab in urothelial cancer were the focus of an exploratory multi-omic analysis. Blood samples yielded a median of around 150,000 T cells and around 80,000 unique TCRs, with median clonality 0.080. Durable clinical benefit was defined as a progression-free survival longer than 6 months, and TCR features were additionally tested against progression-free survival and overall survival. Pretreatment tumor samples, along with matched peripheral blood collected serially before and after atezolizumab treatment, underwent TCR sequencing. Whole exome sequencing and RNA sequencing of pretreatment tumors were performed alongside TCR sequencing in the same patients. An ECOG performance status of 0 or 1 was recorded for the patients, and 0 to 3 prior chemotherapy regimens had been received by the patients. Blood samples were analyzed at 3 weeks after treatment start (second dose) and at 6 weeks after treatment start. Under 10 patients reached durable clinical benefit, while 15 to 25 patients did not. Twenty-five of 29 patients were males with bladder-origin urothelial cancer, and about two thirds of the roughly 30 reported a prior smoking history. Broader findings and caveats from the paper: Among patients with durable benefit, tumor-associated TCR clones showed greater expansion in peripheral blood 3 weeks after treatment started (n ≈ 20, p = 0.022). Because the sample size was small (n ≈ 30) and many of the analyses were exploratory, the results are meant to be hypothesis-generating. A pretreatment peripheral blood TCR clonality below the median was linked to improved progression-free and overall survival.

To estimate absolute template abundance from read counts, synthetic TCR analog templates were spiked into each PCR. The immunoSEQ assay was used to amplify TCRbeta CDR3 regions from genomic DNA with bias-controlled V and J gene primers. Sequencing of rearranged TCRbeta segments was done at approximately 20X coverage. The source study handled its data this way. Sequencing errors were corrected by clustering and CDR3s were annotated against IMGT to assign V, D and J genes. Only productive TCRbeta rearrangements were used in downstream analyses, excluding out-of-frame or stop-codon sequences. Clonality was computed as one minus Shannon entropy normalized by the log of the number of unique productive sequences. Clones differing between time points or between blood and tumor were identified by Fisher's exact test with Benjamini-Hochberg correction at adjusted p below 0.01. TCRdb re-hosts the immuneACCESS table, in-frame sequences only. Its copies lack some clones; in the studies checked, an unresolved V gene accounts for under half of them, and the cause for the rest is not known. Clonal size and the V and J genes are those of that table, whereas D and trimming came from the DNA. The table for this sample lists about 130,000 clones; roughly 84% of them were counted only once. The ten largest account for roughly 3.2% of the sample.

V lost 5 bases and J lost 0 bases, and the count of bases not matched to a germline gene is 4. Its CDR3 holds 15 amino acids, cysteine through phenylalanine. Only CDR3 DNA remains: 45 bases, in frame from the first base. For CDR1 and CDR2, the germline V gene lists MRHNA and SNTAGT. This clone appeared a few times. Which antigen it targets is not known. No base-level quality is on record; no much larger clone is a single base apart. What this sample's time point label stands for: pretreatment peripheral blood. The cohort included 29 patients with locally advanced or metastatic urothelial carcinoma who were treated at Memorial Sloan Kettering on a trial protocol. Peripheral blood mononuclear cells were collected from each patient pretreatment and during treatment, giving between 1 and 8 total time points per patient. The Qiagen DNeasy Blood extraction kit was used to purify genomic DNA from total PBMCs and tumor samples. PBMCs were collected pretreatment and during treatment, and were isolated and stored as previously described.

The receptor chain draws on TRBV6-4 and TRBJ2-5, with 9 bases aligning to TRBD2. The sample in question was PBMCs, obtained around atezolizumab (anti-PD-L1) treatment. This receptor was taken from a man in his fifties or sixties with urothelial cancer. The base sequence is TGTGCCAGCAGTAGGCTAGCGGGGCACCAAGAGACCCAGTACTTC. It codes for CASSRLAGHQETQYF.